This T cell receptor (beta chain) originates from a study of shared clonotypes between healthy human individuals (dated by TCRdb to 2020 to 2021). With respect to the entire study: Two women and a few men aged 18 to 49 years were included in the cohort. For each donor, CD4 naive and CD4 memory were each given three plates, CD8 naive was given two plates, and CD8 memory was given one plate. To estimate repertoire size and how much clonotype sharing occurs between individuals, the study deeply sequenced the blood TCR repertoires of roughly 5 healthy adults. To increase sequencing depth and limit assay-specific biases, TCR repertoire library preparation and sequencing were carried out by different laboratories using diverse techniques. Leukapheresis yielded between about 0.8 and 8.9 billion PBMCs per donor.

The donors were healthy, HIV-negative adults with no recently reported acute infections or vaccinations. All donors were Caucasian adults living in Nashville, Tennessee, USA. CD4+ T cells were enriched through magnetic negative selection, after which naive cells were positively selected on CD45RA and the remaining negative fraction served as the memory subset. Blood was obtained by leukapheresis, after which PBMCs were separated by Ficoll-Histopaque density gradient centrifugation and cryopreserved in liquid nitrogen vapor phase. Analytical flow cytometry was used to check the purity and quantity of every magnetically sorted T cell population. Each sorted fraction had its genomic DNA isolated and then quantified by UV absorbance on a Nanodrop 2000c. What the work shows at the level of the full study, not this receptor alone: Because the study included a small number of donors, the genetic and exposure-history diversity represented was limited. About 4.5% of naive CD4, 3.5% of naive CD8, about 2.4% of memory CD4, and around 0.42% of memory CD8 clonotypes were shared across four donors. Naive subsets generally had larger estimated clonotype richness than memory subsets. Compared with non-shared clonotypes, the clonotypes found in all four sorted-subset donors had higher generation probabilities. Sampling was limited to blood, and TCR repertoires in tissue likely differ from TCR repertoires in blood. Based on pairwise subsampling, the degree of clonotype sharing among donors was expected to be affected by sequencing depth. Incomplete sequencing was indicated by rarefaction of sorted-subset datasets, despite the large sequencing depth.

TCR CDR3 regions were amplified from genomic DNA by multiplex PCR using the deep immunoSEQ assay. For each cell subset, the extracted genomic DNA was distributed evenly across all wells of several immunoSEQ 96-well plates, and each plate served as one replicate. Each replicate PCR for sorted subsets received approximately 220 ng genomic DNA, equal to around 32,000 T cell genomes. Purified libraries were measured with a Qubit 3.0 fluorometer, size-checked on a Bioanalyzer 2100, and measured again with the KAPA Library Quantification kit. Every immunoSEQ 96-well plate was sequenced on a separate single-read 150-cycle Illumina NextSeq 550 flow cell. Per the authors' processing: Because only junctional sequences without quality scores were contained in the immunoSEQ output, filtering matching that applied to full-length reads could not be performed. Sequences were annotated with PyIR, a Python wrapper for IgBLAST v1.9, using IMGT germline references to assign V/J genes and CDR3. Reads were filtered out if the reads had weak V/J assignments (E-value above 1e-6), no CDR3, stop codons, out-of-frame junctions, or ambiguous translated residues. V3J clonotypes were defined as sequences sharing an identical inferred V gene, J gene, and CDR3 amino acid sequence. The percentage overlap between two repertoires was calculated by dividing the number of shared unique clonotypes by the size of the smaller repertoire. Repertoire richness was assessed with RTK rarefaction, the Chao1 estimator, and Recon v2.1 estimates of unobserved clonotypes. For all TCRbeta clonotypes obtained by the gDNA method from a few donors, generation probabilities were computed with OLGA. TCRdb limited this immuneACCESS table to in-frame rearrangements with V and J called. A share of clones is missing; checked studies link under half to unresolved V genes, and the rest is unexplained. That table is the source of V, J and clone size, and D and trimming were worked out from the DNA. This sample is represented by about 730,000 clones; 55% to 80% of them were singletons. Approximately 2% of the sample is taken by the ten largest.

V is cut by 8 bases and J by 7 bases, and the space between the germline ends is 12 bases. Per the germline V gene, MNHNS is the CDR1 and SASEGT is the CDR2. Counted from cysteine to phenylalanine, this CDR3 has 12 amino acids. Only the CDR3 part of the read is kept: 36 bases, read in frame from the first base. Concerning this clone itself: The antigen this receptor binds is unknown. No much larger clonotype is one base removed from it; base qualities were not supplied.

The source of this sequence is a woman in her thirties in good health. This receptor chain uses TRBV6-1 and TRBJ1-5; no D segment can be confidently identified. The sample taken for sequencing was memory CD4+ T cells sorted from blood. The label giving this sample's cell subset or site can be read as: CD45RA-negative fraction. The CDR3 in this case is CASVGLYQPQHF. The nucleotide sequence reads TGTGCCAGCGTCGGGCTTTACCAGCCCCAGCATTTT.